The rows below give T cell receptor beta chains drawn from one sample of a study of blood T cell repertoires in COVID-19. Profiled with immunoSEQ multiplex PCR; TCRdb holds only in-frame clones, not every one. The profile covers around 170,000 clones, with about 85% appearing a single time and around 25% taken by the ten largest. Sample: peripheral blood. The receptors originated from a man aged 55 to 70 with acute or convalescent COVID-19. The CDR3 runs from the conserved cysteine through the conserved F or W. Fields, in order: D gene, J gene, clone size, V gene, CDR3 protein, CDR3 DNA. D genes are given only for firm matches. The size of a clone is reported for some rows only, either as once, few or many, or as a class for expanded clones.

d_call: .
j_call: TRBJ2-7
clone_size: .
v_call: TRBV11-2
cdr3_aa: CASREGWAPYEQYF
cdr3_nt: TGTGCCAGCAGGGAGGGGTGGGCCCCCTACGAGCAGTACTTC

d_call: TRBD2
j_call: TRBJ2-3
clone_size: .
v_call: TRBV10-3
cdr3_aa: CAISSSSPGTRADTQYF
cdr3_nt: TGTGCCATCAGCAGCAGTTCACCCGGGACTAGGGCAGATACGCAGTATTTT

d_call: TRBD1
j_call: TRBJ2-1
clone_size: .
v_call: TRBV7-8
cdr3_aa: CASSLGTGAGMPGEQFF
cdr3_nt: TGTGCCAGCAGCTTAGGGACAGGGGCAGGAATGCCGGGTGAGCAGTTCTTC

d_call: .
j_call: TRBJ1-2
clone_size: .
v_call: TRBV29-1
cdr3_aa: CSARFGGYGYTF
cdr3_nt: TGCAGCGCCAGATTCGGGGGATATGGCTACACCTTC

d_call: TRBD2
j_call: TRBJ2-3
clone_size: few
v_call: TRBV13
cdr3_aa: CASSPSSGETDTQYF
cdr3_nt: TGTGCCAGCAGCCCCTCTAGCGGGGAAACAGATACGCAGTATTTT

d_call: TRBD1
j_call: TRBJ2-5
clone_size: .
v_call: TRBV5-7
cdr3_aa: CASSFRTGSETQYF
cdr3_nt: TGTGCCAGCAGCTTCAGGACAGGCTCGGAGACCCAGTACTTC

d_call: TRBD1
j_call: TRBJ2-7
clone_size: once
v_call: TRBV7-3
cdr3_aa: CASSATGTGFSEQYF
cdr3_nt: TGTGCCAGCAGCGCGACCGGGACAGGGTTTAGCGAGCAGTACTTC

d_call: TRBD2
j_call: TRBJ2-7
clone_size: .
v_call: TRBV3-1/TRBV3-2
cdr3_aa: CASSQGLAGVEQYF
cdr3_nt: TGTGCCAGCAGCCAAGGGCTAGCGGGAGTTGAGCAGTACTTC

d_call: .
j_call: TRBJ1-1
clone_size: .
v_call: TRBV5-4
cdr3_aa: CASSIPGPGSTEAFF
cdr3_nt: TGTGCCAGCAGCATACCCGGACCCGGGAGTACTGAAGCTTTCTTT

d_call: TRBD1
j_call: TRBJ1-2
clone_size: .
v_call: TRBV5-1
cdr3_aa: CASSLGGQGALGYTF
cdr3_nt: TGCGCCAGCAGCTTGGGAGGACAGGGGGCACTCGGCTACACCTTC

d_call: TRBD2
j_call: TRBJ2-5
clone_size: .
v_call: TRBV5-8
cdr3_aa: CASSRGLARDRDPQYF
cdr3_nt: TGTGCCAGCAGCCGCGGACTAGCCCGTGATAGGGACCCCCAGTACTTC

d_call: .
j_call: TRBJ2-5
clone_size: few
v_call: TRBV5-1
cdr3_aa: CASSLGLSEPETQYF
cdr3_nt: TGCGCCAGCAGCTTGGGACTTAGTGAACCAGAGACCCAGTACTTC

d_call: .
j_call: TRBJ2-6
clone_size: .
v_call: TRBV14
cdr3_aa: CASSQTGASGANVLTF
cdr3_nt: TGTGCCAGCAGCCAGACAGGAGCCTCTGGGGCCAACGTCCTGACTTTC

d_call: .
j_call: TRBJ1-2
clone_size: .
v_call: TRBV12-3/TRBV12-4
cdr3_aa: CASTLGRGDGYTF
cdr3_nt: TGTGCCAGCACCTTAGGCAGGGGCGATGGCTACACCTTC

d_call: .
j_call: TRBJ2-5
clone_size: .
v_call: TRBV7-3
cdr3_aa: CASSLWEQETQYF
cdr3_nt: TGTGCCAGCAGCTTATGGGAGCAAGAGACCCAGTACTTC

d_call: TRBD2
j_call: TRBJ2-3
clone_size: .
v_call: TRBV27
cdr3_aa: CASSSMTSGGTDTQYF
cdr3_nt: TGTGCCAGCAGTTCCATGACTAGCGGAGGCACAGATACGCAGTATTTT

d_call: TRBD1
j_call: TRBJ1-2
clone_size: once
v_call: TRBV7-9
cdr3_aa: CASSLISAGQGNGYTF
cdr3_nt: TGTGCCAGCAGCTTAATCTCCGCAGGACAGGGAAATGGCTACACCTTC

d_call: .
j_call: TRBJ1-2
clone_size: .
v_call: TRBV6-5
cdr3_aa: CASSEGSYGYTF
cdr3_nt: TGTGCCAGCTCGGAGGGGTCCTATGGCTACACCTTC

d_call: .
j_call: TRBJ1-2
clone_size: .
v_call: TRBV7-3
cdr3_aa: CASSPGGRSIYGYTF
cdr3_nt: TGTGCCAGCAGCCCGGGGGGACGGAGTATCTATGGCTACACCTTC

d_call: TRBD2
j_call: TRBJ2-2
clone_size: .
v_call: TRBV3-1/TRBV3-2
cdr3_aa: CASSQVPPGSGGTGELFF
cdr3_nt: TGTGCCAGCAGCCAAGTCCCCCCGGGTAGCGGGGGCACCGGGGAGCTGTTTTTT

d_call: TRBD1
j_call: TRBJ1-6
clone_size: .
v_call: TRBV5-1
cdr3_aa: CASSFTQGAANSPLHF
cdr3_nt: TGCGCCAGCAGCTTTACCCAGGGGGCAGCTAATTCACCCCTCCACTTT

d_call: TRBD1
j_call: TRBJ1-1
clone_size: .
v_call: TRBV11-2
cdr3_aa: CASSLGQGGATEAFF
cdr3_nt: TGTGCCAGCAGCCTTGGACAGGGAGGGGCCACTGAAGCTTTCTTT

d_call: TRBD2
j_call: TRBJ2-2
clone_size: .
v_call: TRBV24-1
cdr3_aa: CATSDRVAGGPGELFF
cdr3_nt: TGTGCCACCAGTGATAGAGTAGCGGGAGGGCCCGGGGAGCTGTTTTTT

d_call: .
j_call: TRBJ2-7
clone_size: .
v_call: TRBV6-5
cdr3_aa: CASSQGIGWEQYF
cdr3_nt: TGTGCCAGCAGTCAGGGAATCGGTTGGGAGCAGTACTTC

d_call: .
j_call: TRBJ1-4
clone_size: .
v_call: TRBV19
cdr3_aa: CASSNRKLTNEKLFF
cdr3_nt: TGTGCCAGTAGTAACCGAAAACTAACTAATGAAAAACTGTTTTTT

d_call: .
j_call: TRBJ1-5
clone_size: .
v_call: TRBV6-5
cdr3_aa: CASSLQGGNQPQHF
cdr3_nt: TGTGCCAGCAGTCTACAGGGTGGCAATCAGCCCCAGCATTTT